This passage covers 14 T cell receptor beta chains from one sample sequenced in a study of tumor and adjacent non-tumor tissue in lung cancer. The template was RNA from unsorted bulk tissue. A modified ARM-PCR protocol with three rounds of nested PCR amplified TCRbeta. Each CDR3 protein gets one entry after TCRdb re-called the multiplex PCR reads with MiXCR. Of more than 95,000 distinct CDR3 sequences listed, approximately 71% were seen once; the top ten hold around 13%. Material for sequencing was lung tumor tissue. These receptors all stem from a young man with non-small cell lung cancer.

For this clonotype: At one end the junction does not follow the germline gene, possibly because of a read error. The chain recombines TRBV11-1 with TRBJ2-1, with D tentatively TRBD1 or TRBD2 (5 bases each). The CDR3 is made up of 13 amino acids. The germline CDR1 and CDR2 sequences are SGHAT and FQDESV (reference sequence). The CDR3 DNA is TGTGCTAGCAGCGAGGACACGGGGAATGAGCAGTTCTTC. It codes for CASSEDTGNEQFF.

The sample holds a few counts of this clonotype. Because the CDR3 is missing its conserved closing phenylalanine or tryptophan, this is likely a read error. V and J are TRBV5-4 and TRBJ1-6; perhaps TRBD1 as D (5 bases). The V and J ends lost 4 bases and 6 bases respectively, with 8 bases between them. Germline CDR1 and CDR2: SGHNT and YYREEE (reference sequence). The CDR3 is made up of 13 amino acids. The CDR3 sequence is CASSLGGNSPLHI. The CDR3, as DNA: TGTGCCAGCAGCCTGGGGGGTAATTCACCCCTCCACATT.

This rearrangement joins TRBV6-1 to TRBJ1-5; TRBD1 matches 8 bases. V lost 10 bases and J lost 3; bases outside the gene matches: 14. From germline, CDR1 is MNHNS and CDR2 SASEGT. The CDR3 totals 16 residues. The DNA of the CDR3 is TGTGCCAACCGGGGGGGACAGGATTTTGACAATCAGCCCCAGCATTTT. It is translated as CANRGGQDFDNQPQHF.

Details on this clonotype: A clone one base away is much larger, so this may be a read error. This chain uses TRBV12-3 or TRBV12-4 with TRBJ2-1; D not resolved. The V end lost 3 bases, the J end lost 8 bases, and 11 bases lay between the germline ends. There are 13 residues in the CDR3. CDR3 protein: CASSLLTRDEQFF. CDR3 DNA sequence: TGTGCCAGCAGTTTGCTCACTCGGGATGAGCAGTTCTTC.

About this clonotype: This could be a read error, since a much larger clone is one nucleotide away. The chain employs TRBV12-3 or TRBV12-4 and TRBJ1-1; 9 positions agree with TRBD1. There are 16 residues in the CDR3. The CDR3 protein is CVSSLKDRGMNTEAFF. CDR3 nucleotides: TGTGTCAGCAGTTTAAAGGACAGGGGAATGAACACTGAAGCTTTCTTT.

This clonotype occurred a few times. The V gene is TRBV7-9, the J gene TRBJ2-4; 9 positions agree with TRBD1. With V trimmed by 3 bases and J by 0 bases, 0 bases remained unmatched. The CDR3 has 15 residues. In germline, CDR1 is SEHNR, CDR2 FQNEAQ (reference sequence). The CDR3 loop is CASSLTGGAKNIQYF. The CDR3 DNA follows: TGTGCCAGCAGCTTGACAGGGGGAGCCAAAAACATTCAGTACTTC.

Notes on this clonotype: One junction end disagrees with the germline gene, perhaps due to a read error. This rearrangement joins TRBV6-2 or TRBV6-3 to TRBJ2-3, with D possibly TRBD2 on 5 matching bases. This CDR3 has 17 residues. Germline V gene sequence: CDR1 MNHEY, CDR2 SVGEGT. The CDR3 sequence is CVSSYTVAGTGTDTEYF. The DNA for the CDR3 is TGTGTCAGCAGTTACACCGTCGCGGGTACGGGTACAGATACGGAGTATTTT.

This clonotype has just a few counts. This may be a read error, as it is one base from a much larger clone. The chain carries TRBV6-2 or TRBV6-3 and TRBJ2-1; D gene uncertain. The CDR3 sequence is 13 residues long. V was shortened by 5 bases and J by 3 bases, with 8 bases between the two germline ends. From germline, CDR1 is MNHEY and CDR2 SVGEGT. CDR3 loop: CASSVTVYNEQFF. The CDR3 coding sequence is TGTGCCAGCAGTGTAACAGTCTACAATGAGCAGTTCTTC.

As for this clonotype: A single base separates this from a much larger clone, so it may be a read error. The V call is TRBV20-1, the J call TRBJ2-3, with 13 positions matching TRBD2. The CDR3 contains 15 residues. The V gene's germline CDR1 is DFQATT and CDR2 SNEGSKA (reference sequence). CDR3 loop: CSASGLAGESDTLYF. The CDR3 coding sequence is TGCAGTGCTAGTGGACTAGCGGGAGAGTCAGATACGCTGTATTTT.

Many counts were recorded for this clonotype. The J gene is TRBJ2-7, the V gene TRBV5-4; D tentatively reads TRBD1 or TRBD2 (5 bases each). Germline-derived CDR1 and CDR2 are SGHNT and YYREEE (reference sequence). Trimming removed 0 bases from V and 9 bases from J, with 13 bases in between. The CDR3 is made up of 13 amino acids. The CDR3: CASSLGQGDGQYF. The CDR3 nucleotides are TGTGCCAGCAGCTTGGGTCAGGGAGACGGGCAGTACTTC.

The CDR3: CASSLRDSRNTEAFF. The CDR3 region has the DNA TGTGCCAGCTCACTGCGGGACAGCCGTAACACTGAAGCTTTCTTT. This chain uses TRBV18 with TRBJ1-1, with 7 bases identical to TRBD1. The CDR3 runs 15 residues. J was trimmed by 2 bases and V by 4 bases; bases with no gene match: 7. CDR1 is KGHSH, CDR2 LQKENI, per germline.

Comment on this clonotype: A read error may be the cause here, since a much bigger clone is one base away. This chain uses TRBV20-1 with TRBJ2-1; D not certain. CDR3 length equals 10 residues. The germline CDR1 and CDR2 sequences are DFQATT and SNEGSKA (reference sequence). Here the CDR3 reads CNAQYNEQFF. The CDR3 DNA reads TGCAATGCTCAATACAATGAGCAGTTCTTC.

The rearrangement uses TRBV11-2 and TRBJ2-3; no firm D call. The CDR3 consists of 13 residues. With 1 base removed from V and 5 bases from J, the gap between germline ends came to 7 bases. CDR1 SGHAT and CDR2 FQNNGV come from the germline V gene. The CDR3 spells CASSLVREDTQYF. CDR3 DNA: TGTGCCAGCAGCTTAGTTAGGGAAGATACGCAGTATTTT.

On this clonotype itself: A much more abundant neighbour one base away suggests this may be a read error. The chain has TRBV20-1 and TRBJ1-1; D remains unclear. CDR1 and CDR2 from the germline V gene are DFQATT and SNEGSKA (reference sequence). V lost 5 bases and J lost 1, with 17 bases in between. This CDR3 is 15 amino acids long. Written as DNA, the CDR3 is TGCAGTGCTGAGATAAAGGGATGGCAGAACACTGAAGCTTTCTTT. As protein: CSAEIKGWQNTEAFF.